One sample yielded the 12 T cell receptor beta chains listed below, sequenced in a study of T cells in Graves' hyperthyroidism and ophthalmopathy. Amplification yielded TCR beta CDR3 regions, with RNA transcripts as the source. The HTBI primer set drove a first-round RT-PCR of the TCR CDR3. TCRdb processed the multiplex PCR reads anew with MiXCR; each CDR3 protein has one entry. The profile shows more than 300,000 distinct CDR3 sequences, about 18% of them singletons. The sample taken for sequencing was blood. Source of these receptors: a woman in her 30s with Graves' hyperthyroidism that later progressed to Graves' ophthalmopathy.

The chain couples TRBV20-1 to TRBJ1-5; D unclear. Germline V gene sequence: CDR1 DFQATT, CDR2 SNEGSKA (reference sequence). This CDR3 contains 16 residues. Trimming took off 0 bases at V and 2 bases at J, with 14 bases between the two ends. The CDR3 reads CSARDFGRAGNQPQHF. The CDR3 DNA reads TGCAGTGCTAGAGATTTTGGGCGGGCAGGCAATCAGCCCCAGCATTTT.

The rearrangement uses TRBV5-8 and TRBJ2-5; D might be TRBD1 or TRBD2, each matching 5 bases. Trimming removed 2 bases at V and 4 bases at J, with 12 bases between. CDR1 and CDR2 (germline): SGHTS, YDEGEE. This CDR3 contains 14 residues. This CDR3 reads CASSFYMGTETQYF. The CDR3 bases are TGTGCCAGCAGCTTTTATATGGGGACAGAGACCCAGTACTTC.

This clonotype came up many times. The rearrangement uses TRBV27 and TRBJ2-2; 10 nucleotides align to TRBD2. Trimming cost V 1 base and J 1 base; bases outside gene matches: 6. The CDR3 covers 18 residues. Germline CDR1 is MNHEY and CDR2 is SMNVEV (reference sequence). CDR3 DNA: TGTGCCAGCAGTTTATGGGCTAGCGGGGGCCTGAACACCGGGGAGCTGTTTTTT. It yields the protein CASSLWASGGLNTGELFF.

This sequence joins TRBV28 and TRBJ2-7; 7 bases map to TRBD1. Germline trimming cut 10 bases from V and 2 bases from J; bases unmatched to any gene: 2. The CDR3 is 11 residues long. Germline loops: CDR1 MDHEN, CDR2 SYDVKM. In DNA form, the CDR3 reads TGTGCCACCCAGGGGGCCTACGAGCAGTACTTC. Encoded protein: CATQGAYEQYF.

This clonotype was found many times. The gene calls are TRBV5-1 and TRBJ1-1; no reliable D call. Trimming shortened V by 0 bases and J by 4 bases, and 7 bases separated the two germline ends. Germline CDR1 SGHRS, CDR2 YFSETQ. This CDR3 is built from 13 residues. The CDR3 spells CASSLGMTTEAFF. CDR3 bases: TGCGCCAGCAGCTTGGGGATGACCACTGAAGCTTTCTTT.

This sequence joins TRBV4-1 and TRBJ2-5; TRBD2 matches at 8 bases. Trimming at V came to 3 bases and at J to 5 bases, leaving 11 bases not matched to a gene. Germline CDR1 and CDR2: MGHRA and YSYEKL. The CDR3 covers 16 residues. In DNA form, the CDR3 reads TGCGCCAGCAGCCAGAGCTTACGGGGGGGCCAGGAGACCCAGTACTTC. This encodes CASSQSLRGGQETQYF.

The V and J genes are TRBV7-6 and TRBJ1-1; D is unclear. Germline V gene sequence: CDR1 SGHVS, CDR2 FNYEAQ. The CDR3 is 13 residues long. V lost 3 bases and J lost 0, with 5 bases in between. The CDR3, as DNA: TGTGCCAGCAGCTTGACGTTGAACACTGAAGCTTTCTTT. This sequence encodes CASSLTLNTEAFF.

In this sample, this clonotype turned up once. A much larger clonotype is one base distant, so this may be a read error. This chain connects TRBV18 to TRBJ1-2, with D uncertain. The CDR3 runs to 15 residues. Germline-derived CDR1 and CDR2 are KGHSH and LQKENI. The CDR3: CASSPRAGVDYGFTF. DNA of the CDR3: TGTGCCAGCTCACCACGTGCAGGAGTGGACTATGGCTTCACCTTC.

The gene calls are TRBV28 and TRBJ1-2; D may be TRBD1 (6 bases). CDR1 is MDHEN and CDR2 is SYDVKM in the germline V gene. V was shortened by 4 bases and J by 5 bases, with 8 bases between the two germline ends. The CDR3 loop spans 12 amino acids. CDR3 sequence: CASSWTDYGYTF. DNA for the CDR3: TGTGCCAGCAGTTGGACAGATTATGGCTACACCTTC.

This clonotype has ten or more counts. CDR3 region: CASIGTGASTYGYTF. In DNA, the CDR3 is TGTGCCAGCATCGGGACAGGGGCGTCTACCTATGGCTACACCTTC. V usage is TRBV7-9 and J usage is TRBJ1-2; 10 positions match TRBD1. Germline lookup yields CDR1 SEHNR and CDR2 FQNEAQ (reference sequence). This CDR3 has 15 residues. The trim removed 7 bases at V and 4 bases at J, leaving 9 bases unmatched.

This clonotype was observed at least ten times. The chain links TRBV6-1 to TRBJ2-4, with 10 nucleotides matching TRBD1. This CDR3 is built from 15 residues. The germline gives CDR1 MNHNS, CDR2 SASEGT. Trimming took 2 bases from V and 8 from J; bases not matched to a gene: 6. DNA of the CDR3: TGTGCCAGCAGTGAACGACAGGGGGCCAATTACATTCAGTACTTC. The encoded protein is CASSERQGANYIQYF.

The table lists this clonotype with many counts. Here the CDR3 reads CASSPGTGPPYEQYF. The CDR3 DNA sequence: TGTGCCAGCAGTCCCGGGACAGGGCCTCCCTACGAGCAGTACTTC. J is TRBJ2-7 and V is TRBV28, with 9 bases that match TRBD1. J lost 2 bases, V lost 5 bases, and 7 bases had no gene match. Germline assignment: CDR1 MDHEN and CDR2 SYDVKM. The CDR3 is 15 amino acids. The full variable domain, in which reference TRBV28 and TRBJ2-7 provide the parts outside the CDR3, is DVKVTQSSRYLVKRTGEKVFLECVQDMDHENMFWYRQDPGLGLRLIYFSYDVKMKEKGDIPEGYSVSREKKERFSLILESASTNQTSMYLCASSPGTGPPYEQYFGPGTRLTVT.